This entry describes one T cell receptor (beta chain). Cohort allocation depended upon clinical history that participants reported. Symptom resolution, clearance, or two negative PCRs marked the recovered donors of Cohort 3. This CDR3 is 14 amino acids long. The germline V and J ends were trimmed by 3 bases and 6 bases, with 12 bases remaining between them. Per germline, CDR1 SEHNR and CDR2 FQNEAQ (reference sequence). This record belongs to a study of blood T cell repertoires in COVID-19. Study-wide background: COVID-19 samples, acute and convalescent, were from the United States, Italy and Spain. Nucleic acid was either cDNA or gDNA, and it came from T cells, B-cell-depleted T cells, or PBMCs.

Sequenced by immunoSEQ multiplex PCR; TCRdb stores in-frame clones only, minus some. The sample shows about 260,000 clones, around 86% of them seen only once. The sequenced sample consisted of PBMCs or T cells enriched from blood (not recorded which). The rearrangement uses TRBV7-9 and TRBJ1-5; D is uncertain. The receptor comes from a woman between 50 and 59 years old who had recovered from COVID-19. Written as DNA, the CDR3 is TGTGCCAGCAGCTTGGGAGGTGTGGGTCAGCCCCAGCATTTT. It encodes CASSLGGVGQPQHF.